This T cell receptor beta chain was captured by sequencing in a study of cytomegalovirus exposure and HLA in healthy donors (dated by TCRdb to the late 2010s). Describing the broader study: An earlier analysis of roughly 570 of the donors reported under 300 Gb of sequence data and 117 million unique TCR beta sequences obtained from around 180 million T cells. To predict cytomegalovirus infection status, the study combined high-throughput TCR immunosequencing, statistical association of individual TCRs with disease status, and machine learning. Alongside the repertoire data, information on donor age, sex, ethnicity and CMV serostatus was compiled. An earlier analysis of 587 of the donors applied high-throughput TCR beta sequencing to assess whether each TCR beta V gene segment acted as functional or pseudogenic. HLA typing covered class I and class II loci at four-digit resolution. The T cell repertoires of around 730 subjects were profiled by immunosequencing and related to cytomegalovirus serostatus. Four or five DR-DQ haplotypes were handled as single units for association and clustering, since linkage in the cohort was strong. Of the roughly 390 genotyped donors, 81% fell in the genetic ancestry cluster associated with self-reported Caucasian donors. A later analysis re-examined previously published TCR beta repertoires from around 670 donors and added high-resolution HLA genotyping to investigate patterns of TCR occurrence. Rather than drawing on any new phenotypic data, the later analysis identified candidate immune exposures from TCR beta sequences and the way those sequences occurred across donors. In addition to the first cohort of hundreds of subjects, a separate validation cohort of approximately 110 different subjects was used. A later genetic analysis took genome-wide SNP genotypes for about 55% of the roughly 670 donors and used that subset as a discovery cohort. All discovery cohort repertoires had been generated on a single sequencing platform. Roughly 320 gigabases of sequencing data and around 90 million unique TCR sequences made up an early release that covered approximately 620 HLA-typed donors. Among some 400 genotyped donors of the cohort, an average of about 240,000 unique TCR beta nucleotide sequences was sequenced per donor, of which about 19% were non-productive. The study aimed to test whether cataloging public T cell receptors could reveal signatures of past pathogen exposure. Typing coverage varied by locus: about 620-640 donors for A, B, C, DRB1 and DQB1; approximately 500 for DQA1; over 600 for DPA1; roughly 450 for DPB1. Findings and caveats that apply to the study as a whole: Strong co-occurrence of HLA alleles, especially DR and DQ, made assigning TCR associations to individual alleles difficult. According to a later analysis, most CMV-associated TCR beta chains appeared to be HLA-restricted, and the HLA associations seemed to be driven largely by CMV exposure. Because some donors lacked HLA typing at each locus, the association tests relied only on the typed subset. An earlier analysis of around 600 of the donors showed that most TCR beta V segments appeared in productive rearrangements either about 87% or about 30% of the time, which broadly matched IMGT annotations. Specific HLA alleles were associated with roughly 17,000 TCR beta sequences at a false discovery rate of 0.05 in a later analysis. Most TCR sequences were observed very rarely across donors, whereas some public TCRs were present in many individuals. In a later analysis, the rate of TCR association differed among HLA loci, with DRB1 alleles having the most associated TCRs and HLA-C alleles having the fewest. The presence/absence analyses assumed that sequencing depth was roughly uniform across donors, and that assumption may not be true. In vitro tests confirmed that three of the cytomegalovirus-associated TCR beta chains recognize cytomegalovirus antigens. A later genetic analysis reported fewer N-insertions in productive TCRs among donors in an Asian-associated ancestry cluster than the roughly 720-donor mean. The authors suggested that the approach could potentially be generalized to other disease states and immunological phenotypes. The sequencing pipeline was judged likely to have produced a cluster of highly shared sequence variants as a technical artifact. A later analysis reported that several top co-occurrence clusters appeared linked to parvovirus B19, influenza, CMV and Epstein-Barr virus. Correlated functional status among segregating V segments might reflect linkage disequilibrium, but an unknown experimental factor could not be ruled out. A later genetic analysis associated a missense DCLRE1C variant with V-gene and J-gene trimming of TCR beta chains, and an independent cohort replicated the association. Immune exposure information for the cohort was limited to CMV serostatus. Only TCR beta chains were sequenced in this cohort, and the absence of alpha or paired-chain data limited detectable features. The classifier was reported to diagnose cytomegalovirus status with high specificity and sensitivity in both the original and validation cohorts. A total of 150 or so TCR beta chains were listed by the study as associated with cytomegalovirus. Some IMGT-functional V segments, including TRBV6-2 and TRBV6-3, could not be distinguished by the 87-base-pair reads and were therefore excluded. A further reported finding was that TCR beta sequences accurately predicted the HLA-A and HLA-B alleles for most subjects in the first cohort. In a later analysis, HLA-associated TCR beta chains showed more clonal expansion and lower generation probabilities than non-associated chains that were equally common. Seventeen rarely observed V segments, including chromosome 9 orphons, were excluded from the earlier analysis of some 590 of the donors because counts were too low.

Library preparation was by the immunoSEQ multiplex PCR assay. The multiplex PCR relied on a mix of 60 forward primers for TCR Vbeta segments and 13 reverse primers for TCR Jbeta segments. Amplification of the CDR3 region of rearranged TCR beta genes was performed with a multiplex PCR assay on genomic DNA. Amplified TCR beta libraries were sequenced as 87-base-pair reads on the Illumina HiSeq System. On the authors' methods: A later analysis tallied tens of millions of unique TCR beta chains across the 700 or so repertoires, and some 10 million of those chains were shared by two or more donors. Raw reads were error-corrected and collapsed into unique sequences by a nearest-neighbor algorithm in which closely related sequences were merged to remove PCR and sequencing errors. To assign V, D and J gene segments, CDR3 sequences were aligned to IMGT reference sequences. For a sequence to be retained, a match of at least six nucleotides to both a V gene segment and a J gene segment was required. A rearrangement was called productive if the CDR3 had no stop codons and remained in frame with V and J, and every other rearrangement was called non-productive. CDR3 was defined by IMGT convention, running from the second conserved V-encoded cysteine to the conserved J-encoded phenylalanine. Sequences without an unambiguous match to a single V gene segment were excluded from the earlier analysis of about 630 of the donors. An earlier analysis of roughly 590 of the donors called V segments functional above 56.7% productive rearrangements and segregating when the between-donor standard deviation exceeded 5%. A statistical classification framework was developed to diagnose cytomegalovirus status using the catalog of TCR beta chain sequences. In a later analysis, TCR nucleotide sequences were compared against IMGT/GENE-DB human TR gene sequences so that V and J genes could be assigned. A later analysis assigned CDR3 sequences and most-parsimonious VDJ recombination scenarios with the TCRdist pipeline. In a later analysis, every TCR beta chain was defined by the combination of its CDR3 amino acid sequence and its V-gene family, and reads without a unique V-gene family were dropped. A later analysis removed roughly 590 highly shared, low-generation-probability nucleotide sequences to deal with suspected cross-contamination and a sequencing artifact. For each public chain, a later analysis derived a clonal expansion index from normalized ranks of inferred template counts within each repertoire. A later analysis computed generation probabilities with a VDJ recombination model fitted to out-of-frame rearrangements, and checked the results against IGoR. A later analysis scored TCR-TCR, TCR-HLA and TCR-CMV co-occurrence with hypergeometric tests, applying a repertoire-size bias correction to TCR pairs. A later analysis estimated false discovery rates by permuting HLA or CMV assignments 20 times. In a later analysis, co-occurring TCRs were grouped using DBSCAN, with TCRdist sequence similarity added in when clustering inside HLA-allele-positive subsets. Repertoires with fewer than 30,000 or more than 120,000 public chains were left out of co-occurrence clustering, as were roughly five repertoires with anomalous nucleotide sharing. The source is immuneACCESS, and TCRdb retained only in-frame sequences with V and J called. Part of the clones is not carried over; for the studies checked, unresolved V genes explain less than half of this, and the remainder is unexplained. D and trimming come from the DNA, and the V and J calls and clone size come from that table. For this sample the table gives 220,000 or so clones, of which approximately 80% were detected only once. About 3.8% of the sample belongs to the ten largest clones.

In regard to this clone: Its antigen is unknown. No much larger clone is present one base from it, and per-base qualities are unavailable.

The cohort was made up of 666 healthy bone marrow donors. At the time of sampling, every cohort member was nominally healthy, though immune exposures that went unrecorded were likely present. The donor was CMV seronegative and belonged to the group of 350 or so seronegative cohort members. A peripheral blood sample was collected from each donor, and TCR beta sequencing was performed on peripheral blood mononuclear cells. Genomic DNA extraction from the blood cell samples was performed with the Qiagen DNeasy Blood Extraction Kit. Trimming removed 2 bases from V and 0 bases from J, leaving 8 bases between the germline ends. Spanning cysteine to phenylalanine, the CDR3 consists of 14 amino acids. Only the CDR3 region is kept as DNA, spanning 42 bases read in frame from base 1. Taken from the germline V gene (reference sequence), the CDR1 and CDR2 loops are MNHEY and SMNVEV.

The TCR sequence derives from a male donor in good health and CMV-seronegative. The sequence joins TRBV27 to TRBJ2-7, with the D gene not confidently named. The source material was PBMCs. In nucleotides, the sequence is TGTGCCAGCAGTTTAGCGTCGAGCTCCTACGAGCAGTACTTC. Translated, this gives CASSLASSSYEQYF.